Given below is one T cell receptor (beta chain) in context. Germline is not matched at one junction end, which may reflect a read error. The record originates from a study of blood T cell repertoires in COVID-19. Study-wide context: Material from acute and convalescent COVID-19 was sourced from the United States, Italy and Spain. T cells, B-cell-depleted T cells, or PBMCs provided the cDNA or gDNA that served as material.

Assay used: immunoSEQ multiplex PCR; TCRdb lists only in-frame clones, some missing. Among more than 100,000 clones listed, about 85% were seen once. This CDR3 has 15 residues. CDR1 is SGHRS and CDR2 is YFSETQ in the germline V gene. The TCR originated in a man aged 50 to 59 in a cohort sampled during active COVID-19. Sample: peripheral blood. The J gene is TRBJ2-1, the V gene TRBV5-1, with 8 bases matching TRBD2. The CDR3 DNA follows: TGCGCCAGCAGCACCGCGGGGGGTGCTTACACTGAGCAGTTCTTC. Protein product: CASSTAGGAYTEQFF.